This entry lists 19 T cell receptor beta chains sequenced from one sample in a study of blood T cell repertoires in COVID-19. Sequencing used immunoSEQ multiplex PCR; TCRdb keeps in-frame clones, though not all of them. In the table there are 150,000 to 200,000 clones, roughly four fifths of which are singletons. Sequencing input: peripheral blood. The receptors here all came from a human donor with acute or convalescent COVID-19. The donor label of this sample is uncertain.

This chain connects TRBV9 to TRBJ2-1, with 8 nucleotides matching TRBD1. Germline CDR1 and CDR2: SGDLS and YYNGEE. This CDR3 has 15 residues. Germline trimming cut 4 bases from V and 6 bases from J; bases unmatched to any gene: 9. DNA of the CDR3: TGTGCCAGCAGCATCCAGGGGGCACTTACCAATGAGCAGTTCTTC. Translation gives CASSIQGALTNEQFF.

J is TRBJ2-1 and V is TRBV18; weak D call: TRBD1 (6 bases). Trimming shortened V by 5 bases and J by 2 bases, and 10 bases separated the two germline ends. The germline V gene encodes CDR1 KGHSH and CDR2 LQKENI. The CDR3 is 14 residues long. The CDR3 nucleotides are TGTGCCAGCTCAACAGACAGGACCTACAATGAGCAGTTCTTC. It is translated as CASSTDRTYNEQFF.

The V gene is TRBV19, the J gene TRBJ1-2; a possible D gene is TRBD1 (6 bases). This CDR3 is built from 15 residues. V lost 3 bases and J 8 bases, leaving 19 bases between the germline ends. CDR1 and CDR2 (germline): LNHDA, SQIVND (reference sequence). CDR3 protein: CASSMSTGSTGGYTF. CDR3 DNA sequence: TGTGCCAGTAGTATGTCCACAGGGAGCACAGGGGGCTACACCTTC.

This clone has a handful of counts. V gene TRBV6-5 combines with J gene TRBJ1-5; D not certain. Between the trimmed V and J ends, which lost 8 bases and 3 bases, there was a span of 11 bases. The CDR3 is 13 amino acids. Germline values: CDR1 MNHEY, CDR2 SVGAGI. CDR3 protein: CASGQLYNQPQHF. CDR3 coding DNA: TGTGCCAGCGGGCAGTTGTACAATCAGCCCCAGCATTTT.

The chain is built from TRBV5-8 and TRBJ2-1; 9 nucleotides match TRBD2. The CDR3 sequence is 15 residues long. Losses at the gene ends were 1 base for V and 4 bases for J; bases not matched to a gene: 3. Germline assignment: CDR1 SGHTS and CDR2 YDEGEE. CDR3: CASSLRLAGYNEQFF. The DNA of the CDR3 is TGTGCCAGCAGCTTGCGGCTAGCGGGGTACAATGAGCAGTTCTTC. Combining the CDR3 with reference TRBV5-8 and TRBJ2-1 gives the whole variable domain EAGVTQSPTHLIKTRGQQATLRCSPISGHTSVYWYQQALGLGLQFLLWYDEGEERNRGNFPPRFSGRQFPNYSSELNVNALELEDSALYLCASSLRLAGYNEQFFGPGTRLTVL.

The chain couples TRBV27 to TRBJ2-7, with D hard to call. Trimming removed 5 bases from V and 3 bases from J, with 14 bases in between. The CDR3 sequence is 14 residues long. Germline CDR1 is MNHEY and CDR2 is SMNVEV (reference sequence). In DNA, the CDR3 is TGTGCCAGCAGTCCCACTCGATCGATCTACGAGCAGTACTTC. It encodes CASSPTRSIYEQYF.

The chain joins TRBV11-2 to TRBJ1-4; D remains ambiguous. CDR3 length: 17 residues. The germline gives CDR1 SGHAT, CDR2 FQNNGV. V lost 2 bases and J lost 5, with 18 bases in between. The CDR3 reads CASSLYWVGEQNEKLFF. As DNA, the CDR3 is TGTGCCAGCAGCTTATATTGGGTAGGTGAACAGAATGAAAAACTGTTTTTT.

The V and J genes are TRBV6-5 and TRBJ2-3; D gene unclear. This CDR3 comprises 13 residues. CDR1 is MNHEY, CDR2 SVGAGI, per germline. Trimming took off 2 bases at V and 6 bases at J, with 9 bases between the two ends. CDR3 region: CASSYVVRDTQYF. The CDR3 DNA is TGTGCCAGCAGTTACGTGGTCCGGGATACGCAGTATTTT.

The chain has TRBV12-3 or TRBV12-4 and TRBJ2-7; TRBD2 aligns across 8 bases. With 6 bases clipped from V and 6 bases from J, the junction kept 7 bases outside the gene matches. This CDR3 spans 13 amino acids. CDR3 loop: CASSHSGSGEQYF. CDR3 DNA: TGTGCCAGCAGCCACAGCGGGAGTGGCGAGCAGTACTTC.

The V call is TRBV11-2, the J call TRBJ2-1, with 7 bases lining up with TRBD2. The germline V gene encodes CDR1 SGHAT and CDR2 FQNNGV. The CDR3 contains 11 residues. With 4 bases clipped from V and 12 bases from J, the junction kept 3 bases outside the gene matches. CDR3 DNA sequence: TGTGCCAGCAGCTCATGGGGGGGGCAGTTCTTC. It specifies CASSSWGGQFF.

The V and J genes are TRBV19 and TRBJ2-3; the match to TRBD1 covers 12 bases. The CDR3 runs 20 residues. The germline CDR1 and CDR2 sequences are LNHDA and SQIVND (reference sequence). Germline trimming cut 1 base from V and 3 bases from J; bases unmatched to any gene: 14. The CDR3 loop is CASSIGLGAPGQGATDTQYF. The CDR3 DNA follows: TGTGCCAGTAGTATAGGATTAGGGGCCCCGGGACAGGGGGCGACAGATACGCAGTATTTT.

This chain joins TRBV5-4 and TRBJ1-1, with a weak D call TRBD1 (5 bases). The CDR3 consists of 14 residues. V was clipped by 0 bases and J by 4 bases, with 10 bases between them. Germline values: CDR1 SGHNT, CDR2 YYREEE (reference sequence). The CDR3 DNA sequence: TGTGCCAGCAGCTTGGGGGGCATAGGCACTGAAGCTTTCTTT. Translated: CASSLGGIGTEAFF. Together with reference TRBV5-4 and TRBJ1-1, the CDR3 gives the full variable domain: ETGVTQSPTHLIKTRGQQVTLRCSSQSGHNTVSWYQQALGQGPQFIFQYYREEENGRGNFPPRFSGLQFPNYSSELNVNALELDDSALYLCASSLGGIGTEAFFGQGTRLTVV.

This chain links TRBV28 with TRBJ2-7; 8 nucleotides line up with TRBD2. The ends lost 2 bases at V and 2 bases at J; junction bases unmatched: 5. Germline V gene sequence: CDR1 MDHEN, CDR2 SYDVKM. The CDR3 totals 15 residues. The CDR3 is CASSLSLAGTYEQYF. In nucleotides, the CDR3 is TGTGCCAGCAGTTTAAGTCTAGCGGGTACCTACGAGCAGTACTTC.

The chain employs TRBV6-4 and TRBJ1-5, with D maybe TRBD1 (6 bases). V was trimmed by 7 bases and J by 4 bases, leaving 17 bases between them. The CDR3 loop spans 15 amino acids. Germline V CDR1 and CDR2: MRHNA, SNTAGT. The DNA of the CDR3 is TGTGCCAGCACCTCATTAGAGCAGGGGAATCAGCCCCAGCATTTT. Its protein product is CASTSLEQGNQPQHF.

The rearrangement joins TRBV27 to TRBJ2-7; no definite D call. V was clipped by 4 bases and J by 3 bases, with 10 bases between them. The CDR3 sequence is 13 residues long. Looked up from germline, CDR1 is MNHEY and CDR2 is SMNVEV (reference sequence). CDR3 loop: CASSSADNYEQYF. In nucleotides, the CDR3 is TGTGCCAGCAGTTCCGCCGACAACTACGAGCAGTACTTC.

V is TRBV7-9 and J is TRBJ2-1, with D possibly matching TRBD2 (5 bases). This CDR3 is 15 amino acids long. Trimming pared 0 bases from V and 3 bases from J, leaving 9 bases between. The germline gives CDR1 SEHNR, CDR2 FQNEAQ (reference sequence). CDR3 DNA: TGTGCCAGCAGCTTAGCCCGGGAAGACTACAATGAGCAGTTCTTC. It translates to CASSLAREDYNEQFF.

This chain joins TRBV28 and TRBJ2-4; no firm D call. Germline lookup yields CDR1 MDHEN and CDR2 SYDVKM. The ends were cut back, 1 base at V and 14 bases at J, with 12 bases in the middle. This CDR3 has 12 amino acids. Here the CDR3 reads CASSLSRQRKYF. The CDR3 region has the DNA TGTGCCAGCAGTTTATCTAGGCAGAGAAAGTACTTC.

This sequence joins TRBV6-1 and TRBJ1-2, with a possible D match to TRBD1 (6 bases). The V end was cut by 3 bases, the J end by 4 bases, with 9 bases between. CDR3 length: 13 residues. Germline V lookup: CDR1 MNHNS, CDR2 SASEGT. CDR3 loop: CASSDQGPYGYTF. The CDR3 DNA follows: TGTGCCAGCAGTGATCAGGGGCCCTATGGCTACACCTTC.

The V gene is TRBV5-1, the J gene TRBJ2-1, with 9 positions matching TRBD2. Germline-derived CDR1 and CDR2 are SGHRS and YFSETQ. The CDR3 is 18 residues long. The J segment lost 3 bases and the V segment lost 4 bases, leaving 14 bases of the junction unmatched. In DNA, the CDR3 is TGCGCCAGCAGCGGGGGGCCTAGCGGGAAAAAAGTCTACAATGAGCAGTTCTTC. Amino acid sequence: CASSGGPSGKKVYNEQFF.